The entry that follows covers one T cell receptor beta chain sequence. Its target is not known. This specimen comes from a study of T cell responses to AZD1222 COVID-19 vaccine. General observations from the study: Reportedly, nearly half the spike-specific TCRs target unmutated variant regions.

Germline CDR1 is SGHDN and CDR2 is FVKESK. The CDR3 has 15 residues. Deletions cut 1 base from V and 5 bases from J, with 15 bases between. TCRdb's copy holds only in-frame clones and misses some; the assay was immunoSEQ multiplex PCR. This table holds roughly 200,000 clones, approximately 90% found once. The clonotype originates from an adult who received the AZD1222 COVID-19 vaccine. V is TRBV14 and J is TRBJ2-7, with D possibly being TRBD1 or TRBD2 (5 bases each). The sample was peripheral blood, taken 28 days after the second AZD1222 dose. The CDR3 region has the DNA TGTGCCAGCAGCCAAGCGTACCGAGGGGCCCACGAGCAGTACTTC. Its protein product is CASSQAYRGAHEQYF.